This is a list of T cell receptor beta chains from one sample in a study of T cell changes during pregnancy in multiple sclerosis. Profiled with immunoSEQ multiplex PCR; TCRdb holds only in-frame clones, not every one. The data contain around 40,000 clones, approximately 93% of them singletons. The starting material was CD8+ T cells from peripheral blood mononuclear cells, obtained in the third trimester of pregnancy. These receptors originate from a female donor with multiple sclerosis, enrolled in a pregnancy study. The CDR3 runs from the conserved cysteine through the conserved F or W. A D gene is named only where the DNA matches it firmly. Clone size is stated in some rows and not others, as once, few, many or a class when expanded.

v_gene: TRBV27
j_gene: TRBJ1-2
abundance: NA
d_gene: TRBD1
CDR3aa: CASSPTGWNGYTF
CDR3nt: TGTGCCAGCAGTCCGACAGGGTGGAATGGCTACACCTTC

v_gene: TRBV11-2
j_gene: TRBJ2-2
abundance: NA
d_gene: NA
CDR3aa: CASSLVHEFTGELFF
CDR3nt: TGTGCCAGCAGCTTAGTACACGAATTCACCGGGGAGCTGTTTTTT

v_gene: TRBV4-1
j_gene: TRBJ2-7
abundance: NA
d_gene: TRBD1
CDR3aa: CASSLDRDRAYYEQYF
CDR3nt: TGCGCCAGCAGCCTCGACCGGGACAGGGCTTACTACGAGCAGTACTTC

v_gene: TRBV2
j_gene: TRBJ1-4
abundance: NA
d_gene: NA
CDR3aa: CASMQRGGSGELFF
CDR3nt: TGTGCCAGCATGCAGCGGGGGGGCTCAGGAGAACTGTTTTTT

v_gene: TRBV5-6
j_gene: TRBJ1-6
abundance: NA
d_gene: TRBD1
CDR3aa: CASSLGQGLYNSPLHF
CDR3nt: TGTGCCAGCAGCTTGGGACAGGGTCTTTATAATTCACCCCTCCACTTT

v_gene: TRBV28
j_gene: TRBJ2-5
abundance: NA
d_gene: NA
CDR3aa: CASSFAETQYF
CDR3nt: TGTGCCAGCAGTTTCGCGGAGACCCAGTACTTC

v_gene: TRBV13
j_gene: TRBJ2-7
abundance: NA
d_gene: NA
CDR3aa: CASSSRQGLEGYEQYF
CDR3nt: TGTGCCAGCAGTAGTCGACAGGGACTGGAGGGTTACGAGCAGTACTTC

v_gene: TRBV7-6
j_gene: TRBJ1-1
abundance: NA
d_gene: NA
CDR3aa: CASSLAEKETNTEAFF
CDR3nt: TGTGCCAGCAGCTTAGCGGAAAAGGAGACGAACACTGAAGCTTTCTTT

v_gene: TRBV19
j_gene: TRBJ1-2
abundance: NA
d_gene: NA
CDR3aa: CASSIAVTHGYTF
CDR3nt: TGTGCCAGTAGTATAGCGGTCACCCATGGCTACACCTTC

v_gene: TRBV6-5
j_gene: TRBJ2-7
abundance: NA
d_gene: NA
CDR3aa: CASSYLPGDPAGEQYF
CDR3nt: TGTGCCAGCAGTTACCTTCCGGGGGACCCCGCGGGCGAGCAGTACTTC

v_gene: TRBV6-4
j_gene: TRBJ1-3
abundance: few
d_gene: NA
CDR3aa: CASRGSNTIYF
CDR3nt: TGTGCCAGCCGGGGATCTAACACCATATATTTT

v_gene: TRBV4-1
j_gene: TRBJ2-1
abundance: few
d_gene: TRBD2
CDR3aa: CASSPGGGAVPGGSYNEQFF
CDR3nt: TGCGCCAGCAGCCCGGGGGGGGGCGCGGTCCCGGGCGGGTCCTACAATGAGCAGTTCTTC

v_gene: TRBV7-2
j_gene: TRBJ2-7
abundance: NA
d_gene: TRBD2
CDR3aa: CASRGGGAGYEQYF
CDR3nt: TGTGCCAGCCGTGGCGGGGGGGCAGGGTACGAGCAGTACTTC

v_gene: TRBV10-1
j_gene: TRBJ2-3
abundance: NA
d_gene: NA
CDR3aa: CASSEAGGMSPSPDTQYF
CDR3nt: TGCGCCAGCAGTGAGGCAGGGGGGATGTCGCCCTCCCCAGATACGCAGTATTTT

v_gene: TRBV7-9
j_gene: TRBJ1-3
abundance: NA
d_gene: NA
CDR3aa: CASSLWAGSSGNTIYF
CDR3nt: TGTGCCAGCAGCCTCTGGGCGGGGAGCTCTGGAAACACCATATATTTT

v_gene: TRBV7-3
j_gene: TRBJ2-1
abundance: NA
d_gene: TRBD2
CDR3aa: CASSHLGGDEQFF
CDR3nt: TGTGCCAGCAGCCACCTGGGGGGGGATGAGCAGTTCTTC

v_gene: TRBV11-2
j_gene: TRBJ2-2
abundance: medium-sized
d_gene: NA
CDR3aa: CASSFLASGELFF
CDR3nt: TGTGCCAGCAGCTTTCTAGCATCCGGGGAGCTGTTTTTT

v_gene: TRBV6-1
j_gene: TRBJ1-4
abundance: NA
d_gene: NA
CDR3aa: CAVRQDATNEKLFF
CDR3nt: TGTGCCGTCCGACAGGATGCAACTAATGAAAAACTGTTTTTT

v_gene: TRBV28
j_gene: TRBJ1-1
abundance: NA
d_gene: NA
CDR3aa: CASRDMAEAFF
CDR3nt: TGTGCCAGCAGGGACATGGCTGAAGCTTTCTTT

v_gene: TRBV27
j_gene: TRBJ2-7
abundance: once
d_gene: NA
CDR3aa: CASSLGQTYEQYF
CDR3nt: TGTGCCAGCAGTCTCGGACAGACCTACGAGCAGTACTTC

v_gene: TRBV6-6
j_gene: TRBJ2-7
abundance: once
d_gene: NA
CDR3aa: CASRLTGLEQYF
CDR3nt: TGTGCCAGCAGGCTGACAGGTTTGGAGCAGTACTTC

v_gene: TRBV9
j_gene: TRBJ2-1
abundance: NA
d_gene: TRBD2
CDR3aa: CASSVGPSGGYNEQFF
CDR3nt: TGTGCCAGCAGCGTAGGTCCTAGCGGGGGATACAATGAGCAGTTCTTC

v_gene: TRBV19
j_gene: TRBJ1-5
abundance: NA
d_gene: NA
CDR3aa: CASSIGAQPQHF
CDR3nt: TGTGCCAGTAGTATAGGCGCACAGCCCCAGCATTTT

v_gene: TRBV9
j_gene: TRBJ2-7
abundance: NA
d_gene: TRBD2
CDR3aa: CASSVAGTSGTYEQYF
CDR3nt: TGTGCCAGCAGCGTAGCTGGGACTAGCGGCACCTACGAGCAGTACTTC

v_gene: TRBV9
j_gene: TRBJ1-1
abundance: NA
d_gene: TRBD1
CDR3aa: CASSVAGTGGTEAFF
CDR3nt: TGTGCCAGCAGCGTAGCCGGGACAGGGGGCACTGAAGCTTTCTTT

v_gene: TRBV11-3
j_gene: TRBJ2-1
abundance: NA
d_gene: TRBD2
CDR3aa: CASSSAGESPYNEQFF
CDR3nt: TGTGCCAGCAGCTCTGCGGGGGAGTCCCCCTACAATGAGCAGTTCTTC

v_gene: TRBV6-1
j_gene: TRBJ2-7
abundance: NA
d_gene: NA
CDR3aa: CASSAVEQYF
CDR3nt: TGTGCCAGCAGTGCCGTCGAGCAGTACTTC

v_gene: TRBV7-8
j_gene: TRBJ2-2
abundance: once
d_gene: NA
CDR3aa: CASLSVSQTGELFF
CDR3nt: TGTGCCAGCCTCAGCGTATCTCAGACCGGGGAGCTGTTTTTT

v_gene: TRBV29-1
j_gene: TRBJ2-7
abundance: NA
d_gene: NA
CDR3aa: CSVETGTYEQYF
CDR3nt: TGCAGCGTTGAAACGGGGACCTACGAGCAGTACTTC

v_gene: TRBV7-9
j_gene: TRBJ2-7
abundance: NA
d_gene: TRBD2
CDR3aa: CASSYTGGIEQYF
CDR3nt: TGTGCCAGCAGCTATACCGGGGGGATCGAGCAGTACTTC

v_gene: TRBV14
j_gene: TRBJ2-5
abundance: once
d_gene: NA
CDR3aa: CASSQVYGETQYF
CDR3nt: TGTGCCAGCAGCCAAGTGTACGGAGAGACCCAGTACTTC

v_gene: TRBV7-6
j_gene: TRBJ2-1
abundance: NA
d_gene: NA
CDR3aa: CASSLGTDEQFF
CDR3nt: TGTGCCAGCAGCTTAGGGACAGATGAGCAGTTCTTC

v_gene: TRBV2
j_gene: TRBJ2-7
abundance: NA
d_gene: TRBD1
CDR3aa: CASLGQGVNEQYF
CDR3nt: TGTGCCAGCCTAGGACAGGGGGTAAACGAGCAGTACTTC

v_gene: TRBV2
j_gene: TRBJ2-7
abundance: NA
d_gene: NA
CDR3aa: CASRVPGLSSYEQYF
CDR3nt: TGTGCCAGCAGGGTTCCGGGACTTAGCTCCTACGAGCAGTACTTC

v_gene: TRBV6-6
j_gene: TRBJ2-6
abundance: once
d_gene: NA
CDR3aa: CASIFVSSGANVLTF
CDR3nt: TGTGCCAGCATCTTTGTGTCCTCTGGGGCCAACGTCCTGACTTTC

v_gene: TRBV27
j_gene: TRBJ2-2
abundance: NA
d_gene: NA
CDR3aa: CAVRGRGWTGELFF
CDR3nt: TGTGCCGTGCGGGGTCGGGGGTGGACCGGGGAGCTGTTTTTT

v_gene: TRBV5-1
j_gene: TRBJ1-1
abundance: NA
d_gene: TRBD1
CDR3aa: CASSSSGTGGTEAFF
CDR3nt: TGCGCCAGCAGCTCGTCCGGGACAGGGGGCACTGAAGCTTTCTTT

v_gene: TRBV7-7
j_gene: TRBJ1-1
abundance: once
d_gene: NA
CDR3aa: CASSLAYTRRGRHTEAFF
CDR3nt: TGTGCTAGCAGCTTAGCCTATACCAGGCGGGGGCGGCACACTGAAGCTTTCTTT

v_gene: TRBV7-9
j_gene: TRBJ2-7
abundance: NA
d_gene: NA
CDR3aa: CASSPPGYEQYF
CDR3nt: TGTGCCAGCAGCCCTCCCGGCTACGAGCAGTACTTC

v_gene: TRBV7-8
j_gene: TRBJ1-5
abundance: NA
d_gene: TRBD1
CDR3aa: CASSHRQGANQPQHF
CDR3nt: TGTGCCAGCAGCCATCGACAGGGGGCGAATCAGCCCCAGCATTTT

v_gene: TRBV6-5
j_gene: TRBJ1-1
abundance: NA
d_gene: NA
CDR3aa: CATKEVAEAFF
CDR3nt: TGTGCCACCAAGGAGGTAGCTGAAGCTTTCTTT

v_gene: TRBV6-5
j_gene: TRBJ1-1
abundance: NA
d_gene: TRBD1
CDR3aa: CASSYAGTGIDTEAFF
CDR3nt: TGTGCCAGCAGTTACGCCGGGACAGGGATAGACACTGAAGCTTTCTTT

v_gene: TRBV11-3
j_gene: TRBJ1-1
abundance: NA
d_gene: NA
CDR3aa: CASRSGNTEAFF
CDR3nt: TGTGCCAGCAGGTCGGGGAACACTGAAGCTTTCTTT

v_gene: TRBV4-1
j_gene: TRBJ1-3
abundance: NA
d_gene: NA
CDR3aa: CASSGWGDGNTIYF
CDR3nt: TGCGCCAGCAGTGGATGGGGGGATGGAAACACCATATATTTT

v_gene: TRBV18
j_gene: TRBJ2-1
abundance: NA
d_gene: NA
CDR3aa: CASSPPVSSYNEQFF
CDR3nt: TGTGCCAGCTCACCACCGGTTAGCTCCTACAATGAGCAGTTCTTC